The clone carrying this T cell receptor (beta chain) was detected ten times or more. Its antigen is not identified. Germline loops: CDR1 MNHEY, CDR2 SMNVEV (reference sequence). The CDR3 sequence is 17 residues long. Unmatched junction bases numbered 12, after V lost 6 bases and J lost 2 bases. This entry is derived from a study of regulatory T cells in long-lasting Graves disease. Study results and limitations: Owing to a sample size that was small, accuracy may have been reduced. Persistent Graves' patients had lower TCR diversity than newly diagnosed ones.

Assembly of TCR beta libraries relied on iRepertoire HTBI primers together with Arm-PCR of CDR3 regions. Via MiXCR, TCRdb re-called the multiplex PCR reads, giving one row per CDR3 protein. The sample carries 300,000 to 400,000 distinct CDR3 sequences, more than 15% recorded once. As to time point: newly diagnosed GD, antithyroid drugs for less than 3 months. RNA from PBMCs was the source of the TCR library. The genes are TRBV27 and TRBJ2-3, with TRBD2 identical over 9 bases. This receptor was obtained from a female donor with Graves disease. The specimen comprised peripheral blood mononuclear cells (PBMCs), sampled at new diagnosis, from a patient treated with antithyroid drugs. The CDR3 sequence: CASSYDSASGITDTQYF. CDR3 bases: TGTGCCAGCAGCTATGACTCGGCTAGCGGGATCACAGATACGCAGTATTTT.